This TCR beta chain comes out of a study of regulatory T cells in long-lasting Graves disease. CDR3 regions were amplified by Arm-PCR using iRepertoire HTBI primers to build TCR beta libraries. The authors' processing: The samples included around 64 TRBV and more than 12 TRBJ segments. TCRdb processed the multiplex PCR reads anew with MiXCR; each CDR3 protein has one entry. In this record, the V and J calls reflect TCRdb's handling and not the investigators' own analysis. Of approximately 540,000 distinct CDR3 sequences detected, more than 10% appear once; the ten largest clones hold 8.9%. Time point in this sample: newly diagnosed GD, antithyroid drugs for less than 3 months. With RNA extracted from PBMCs as input, the TCR library was made. In germline, CDR1 is SNHLY, CDR2 FYNNEI. This CDR3 region has 14 residues. The V and J ends lost 5 bases and 2 bases respectively, with 9 bases between them. Study-wide findings and caveats: Persistent patients shared more public clonotypes (fewer than 3,000) than newly diagnosed patients (966).

In its sample, this clonotype was seen many times. Its antigen is unidentified. These data also formed part of another study, on T cells in Graves' hyperthyroidism and ophthalmopathy. That work contributes: Patients between 18 and 65 years old had hyperthyroidism, newly diagnosed and lasting under 2 months. Patients with uncontrolled infections, other autoimmune diseases, pregnancy or lactation were excluded.

The chain uses TRBV2 and TRBJ1-4, with D unresolved. The sequence came from a woman between 25 and 40 years old with Graves disease. This specimen was peripheral blood mononuclear cells (PBMCs), taken at new diagnosis, from a patient treated with antithyroid drugs. The CDR3: CASSLEVTNEKLFF. CDR3 nucleotide sequence: TGTGCCAGCAGTCTGGAGGTGACTAATGAAAAACTGTTTTTT.